This T cell receptor (beta chain) comes out of a study of CD8 T cells in ankylosing spondylitis. Trimming removed 3 bases from V and 7 bases from J, with 10 bases in between. The CDR3 has 14 amino acids. TCRdb independently ran MiXCR on the 5' RACE reads; one entry per CDR3 protein. The data hold under 250,000 distinct CDR3 sequences, with roughly a tenth observed a single time. V gene TRBV12-3 or TRBV12-4 combines with J gene TRBJ1-6; D is ambiguous. The receptor's source is a male donor with ankylosing spondylitis or in good health (not recorded which). What was sequenced was blood, either unsorted or a sorted T cell fraction (not recorded which). The CDR3 DNA follows: TGTGCCAGCAGTTTCGGCGGTACCAATTCACCCCTCCACTTT. Translated: CASSFGGTNSPLHF.